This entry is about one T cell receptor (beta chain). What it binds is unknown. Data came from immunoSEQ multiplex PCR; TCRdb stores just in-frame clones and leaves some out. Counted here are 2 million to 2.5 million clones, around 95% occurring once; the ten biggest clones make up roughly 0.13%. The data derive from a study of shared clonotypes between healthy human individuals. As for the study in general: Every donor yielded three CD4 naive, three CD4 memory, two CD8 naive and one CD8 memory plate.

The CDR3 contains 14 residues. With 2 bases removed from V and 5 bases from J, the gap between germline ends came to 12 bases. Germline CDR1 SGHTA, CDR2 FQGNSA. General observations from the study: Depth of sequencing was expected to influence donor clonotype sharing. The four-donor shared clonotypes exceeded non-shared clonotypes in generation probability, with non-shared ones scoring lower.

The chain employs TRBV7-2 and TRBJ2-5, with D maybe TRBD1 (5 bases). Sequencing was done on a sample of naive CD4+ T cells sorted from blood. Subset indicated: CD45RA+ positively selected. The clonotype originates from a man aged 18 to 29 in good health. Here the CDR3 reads CASSLSGAPETQYF. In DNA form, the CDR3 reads TGTGCCAGCAGCTTATCTGGGGCTCCGGAGACCCAGTACTTC.